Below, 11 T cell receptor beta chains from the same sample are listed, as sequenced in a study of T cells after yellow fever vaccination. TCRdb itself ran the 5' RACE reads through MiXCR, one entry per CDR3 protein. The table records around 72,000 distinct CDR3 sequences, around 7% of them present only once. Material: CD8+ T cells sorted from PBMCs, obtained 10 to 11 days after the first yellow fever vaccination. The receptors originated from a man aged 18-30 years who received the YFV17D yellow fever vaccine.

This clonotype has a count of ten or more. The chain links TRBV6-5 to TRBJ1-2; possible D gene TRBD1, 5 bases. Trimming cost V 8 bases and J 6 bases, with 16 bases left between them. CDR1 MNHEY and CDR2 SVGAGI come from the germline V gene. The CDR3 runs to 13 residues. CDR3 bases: TGTGCCAGCGGACTGTGGGGCGTGGATGGCTACACCTTC. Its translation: CASGLWGVDGYTF.

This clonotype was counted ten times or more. CDR3 sequence reads: CASSYRAAGELFF. CDR3 in DNA: TGTGCCAGCAGTTACAGGGCGGCCGGGGAGCTGTTTTTT. This chain joins TRBV27 and TRBJ2-2; D possibly corresponds to TRBD1 (6 bases). The CDR3 is made up of 13 amino acids. Germline CDR1 MNHEY, CDR2 SMNVEV (reference sequence). Trimming removed 4 bases from V and 6 bases from J, with 9 bases in between.

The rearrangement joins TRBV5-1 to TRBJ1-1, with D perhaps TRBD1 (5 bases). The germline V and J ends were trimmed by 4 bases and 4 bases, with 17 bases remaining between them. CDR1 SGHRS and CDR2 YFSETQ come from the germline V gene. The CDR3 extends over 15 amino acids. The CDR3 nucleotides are TGCGCCAGCAGCCAAAATAGGCAGGGAGGCACTGAAGCTTTCTTT. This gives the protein CASSQNRQGGTEAFF. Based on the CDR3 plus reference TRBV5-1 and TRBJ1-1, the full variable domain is KAGVTQTPRYLIKTRGQQVTLSCSPISGHRSVSWYQQTPGQGLQFLFEYFSETQRNKGNFPGRFSGRQFSNSRSEMNVSTLELGDSALYLCASSQNRQGGTEAFFGQGTRLTVV.

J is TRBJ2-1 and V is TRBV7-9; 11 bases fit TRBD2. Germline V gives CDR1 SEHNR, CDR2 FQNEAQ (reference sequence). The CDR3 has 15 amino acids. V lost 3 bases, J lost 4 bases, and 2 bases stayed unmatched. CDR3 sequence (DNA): TGTGCCAGCAGCTTTAGCGGGGGGGATTACAATGAGCAGTTCTTC. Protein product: CASSFSGGDYNEQFF.

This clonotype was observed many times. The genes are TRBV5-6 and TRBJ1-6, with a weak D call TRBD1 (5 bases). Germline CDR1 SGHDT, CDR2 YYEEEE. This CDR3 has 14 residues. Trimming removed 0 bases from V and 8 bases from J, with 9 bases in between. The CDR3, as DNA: TGTGCCAGCAGCTTGGAGGCAGGGTATTCACCCCTCCACTTT. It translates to CASSLEAGYSPLHF.

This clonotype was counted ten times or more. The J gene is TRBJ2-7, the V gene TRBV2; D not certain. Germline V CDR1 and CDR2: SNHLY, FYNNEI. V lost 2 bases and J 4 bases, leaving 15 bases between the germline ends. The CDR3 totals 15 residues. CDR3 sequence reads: CASSEIGTPFYEQYF. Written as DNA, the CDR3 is TGTGCCAGCAGTGAAATCGGCACTCCGTTTTACGAGCAGTACTTC.

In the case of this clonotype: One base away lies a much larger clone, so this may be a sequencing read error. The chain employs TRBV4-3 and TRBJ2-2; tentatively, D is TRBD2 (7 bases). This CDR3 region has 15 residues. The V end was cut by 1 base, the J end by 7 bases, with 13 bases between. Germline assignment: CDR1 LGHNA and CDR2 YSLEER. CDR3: CASSQGGGAVGELFF. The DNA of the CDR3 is TGCGCCAGCAGCCAAGGAGGGGGGGCGGTCGGGGAGCTGTTTTTT.

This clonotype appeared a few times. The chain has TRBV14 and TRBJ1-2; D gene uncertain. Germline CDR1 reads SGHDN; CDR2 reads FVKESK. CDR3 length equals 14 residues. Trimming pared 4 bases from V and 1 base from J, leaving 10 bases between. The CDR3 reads CASSPNPVNYGYTF. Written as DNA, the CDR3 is TGTGCCAGCAGCCCCAACCCGGTTAACTATGGCTACACCTTC.

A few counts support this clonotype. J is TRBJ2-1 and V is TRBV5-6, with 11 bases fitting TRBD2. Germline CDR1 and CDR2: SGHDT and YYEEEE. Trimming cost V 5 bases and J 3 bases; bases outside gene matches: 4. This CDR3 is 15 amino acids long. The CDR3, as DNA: TGTGCCAGCAGTATAGCGGGGGGGTTCTACAATGAGCAGTTCTTC. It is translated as CASSIAGGFYNEQFF.

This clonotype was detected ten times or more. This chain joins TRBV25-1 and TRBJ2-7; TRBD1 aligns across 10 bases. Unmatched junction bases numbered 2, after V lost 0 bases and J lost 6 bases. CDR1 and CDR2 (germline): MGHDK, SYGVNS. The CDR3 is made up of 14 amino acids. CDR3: CASSEYGTGAEQYF. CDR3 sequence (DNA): TGTGCCAGCAGTGAATATGGGACAGGGGCCGAGCAGTACTTC.

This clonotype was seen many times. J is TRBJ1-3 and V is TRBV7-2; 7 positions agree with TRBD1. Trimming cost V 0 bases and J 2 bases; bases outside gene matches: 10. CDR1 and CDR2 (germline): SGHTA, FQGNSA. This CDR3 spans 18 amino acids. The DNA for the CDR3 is TGTGCCAGCAGCTTAGCAGGGGGCGCGTTCGGGCCTGGAAACACCATATATTTT. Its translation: CASSLAGGAFGPGNTIYF.